This T cell receptor beta chain was captured in a study of blood T cell repertoires in COVID-19. In its sample, this clone was seen a few times. Self-reported history from a screening survey and questionnaire set each donor's cohort. Profiling relied on immunoSEQ multiplex PCR, and the TCRdb table lists in-frame clones only, not all of them. The sample shows 250,000 or so clones, around 90% of them seen only once. This receptor was obtained from a man aged 40-49 years who had been exposed to COVID-19. Sequenced sample: PBMCs or T cells enriched from blood (not recorded which).

The CDR3 DNA reads as TGCAGCGTTGAAGATAGCACAGGGCTAAGCGAGACCCAGTACTTC. It codes for CSVEDSTGLSETQYF. The genes are TRBV29-1 and TRBJ2-5, with D perhaps matching TRBD1 (6 bases). The CDR3 has 15 amino acids. V was clipped by 0 bases and J by 5 bases, with 16 bases between them. From germline, CDR1 is SQVTM and CDR2 ANQGSEA.